This T cell receptor beta chain was captured in a study of blood T cell repertoires in COVID-19. In the study overall: PBMCs, B-cell-depleted T cells, or T cells were the source of the cDNA or gDNA that made up the material.

How the authors handled the data: How many nucleated cells were present was estimated from reference gene primer amplification. TCRdb keeps only in-frame clones here, not all; method: immunoSEQ multiplex PCR. D and trimming come from the DNA, and the V and J calls and clone size come from that table. The table includes roughly 200,000 clones, roughly nine tenths detected once. Cohort assignment relied on participant-reported clinical history. CDR3 length: 11 amino acids. V was cut by 3 bases and J by 6 bases, with 5 bases left in between. This receptor was taken from a woman aged 40-49 years with acute COVID-19. The V call is TRBV5-3, the J call TRBJ2-3; D uncertain. TRBV5-3 qualifies as an ORF whose function is uncertain. The sequenced material came from PBMCs or T cells enriched from blood (not recorded which). The CDR3 DNA is TGTGCCAGAAGCTCCGGGGATACGCAGTATTTT. This translates into CARSSGDTQYF.